This TCR beta chain was recovered during a study of CD8+ T cells in alopecia areata. The overall study: The SALT score measured affected scalp surface percentage in treated patients.

This clone has just a few counts. This specimen includes other DNA sequences encoding the same CDR3. Extracted RNA was reverse transcribed into cDNA, the sequencing template. The data were produced by immunoSEQ multiplex PCR, yet TCRdb's version contains in-frame clones alone and is incomplete. Among 130,000 to 150,000 clones listed, 65% to 90% were seen once. Noted treatment: oral pan-JAK inhibitor, 5-10 mg twice daily. The germline V gene has CDR1 SQVTM and CDR2 ANQGSEA. With 1 base removed from V and 4 bases from J, the gap between germline ends came to 9 bases. The CDR3 is 13 residues long. The chain has TRBV29-1 and TRBJ2-3, with D perhaps matching TRBD2 (5 bases). The clonotype originates from a human donor with alopecia areata. This sample comprised CD8+ T cells sorted from blood, obtained at week 4, from a patient treated with tofacitinib. The CDR3 loop reads CSVEGRGADTQYF. The CDR3, as DNA: TGCAGCGTTGAAGGCCGGGGTGCAGATACGCAGTATTTT.